What follows are 12 T cell receptor beta chains derived from one specimen sequenced in a study of STAT5B mutations in CD4+ large granular lymphocyte leukemia. Using immunoSEQ multiplex PCR, the repertoire was profiled, and TCRdb retains in-frame clones only, with some absent. The sample includes around 30,000 clones, about 76% seen only once; the top ten take approximately 2.2%. Sequencing was done on a sample of CD4+ T cells from blood buffy coats. These receptors all stem from a human donor in good health.

The rearrangement links TRBV4-1 to TRBJ2-7; perhaps TRBD2 as D (6 bases). The CDR3 consists of 16 residues. The V and J ends lost 2 bases and 4 bases respectively, with 18 bases between them. Germline CDR1 is MGHRA and CDR2 is YSYEKL. CDR3 in DNA: TGCGCCAGCAGCCAAACTCGGGACTCTCCCATGTACGAGCAGTACTTC. It yields the protein CASSQTRDSPMYEQYF.

The rearrangement uses TRBV21-1 and TRBJ2-7. TRBV21-1 is listed as a pseudogene. CDR3 length: 16 amino acids. CDR3 loop: CALIPPRGHPPYEQYF. As DNA, the CDR3 is TGTGCCCTCATTCCCCCACGGGGGCACCCTCCCTACGAGCAGTACTTC.

This chain connects TRBV15 to TRBJ2-1; TRBD1 matches at 7 bases. Germline CDR1 LNHNV, CDR2 YYDKDF (reference sequence). The V and J ends lost 0 bases and 7 bases, in that order; junction bases with no gene match: 6. This CDR3 has 15 amino acids. The CDR3, as DNA: TGTGCCACCAGCAGAGATGAGGACAGGTTTAATGAGCAGTTCTTC. It translates to CATSRDEDRFNEQFF.

This clone has just one count. This chain connects TRBV6-6 to TRBJ1-5, with D perhaps matching TRBD1 (6 bases). Germline V gene sequence: CDR1 MNHNY, CDR2 SVGAGI (reference sequence). V shed 6 bases and J shed 6 bases, with 18 bases lying between them. CDR3 length: 15 residues. The CDR3 loop is CASRNLGQQGQPQHF. CDR3 nucleotides: TGTGCCAGCAGGAACCTGGGACAACAAGGTCAGCCCCAGCATTTT.

Notes on this clone: The junction differs from germline at one of its ends, possibly a read error. V is TRBV2 and J is TRBJ2-7, with unresolved D. The CDR3 consists of 12 residues. Germline CDR1 is SNHLY and CDR2 is FYNNEI. Here the CDR3 reads CASRENSYEQYF. The CDR3 DNA reads as TGTGCCAGCCGTGAGAACTCCTACGAGCAGTACTTC.

The rearrangement uses TRBV27 and TRBJ2-3; D is tentatively TRBD1 or TRBD2 (5 bases each). This CDR3 is 15 amino acids long. Germline CDR1 and CDR2: MNHEY and SMNVEV (reference sequence). Trimming pared 2 bases from V and 1 base from J, leaving 10 bases between. In nucleotides, the CDR3 is TGTGCCAGCAGTTTAGGGGGTCCCGGCACAGATACGCAGTATTTT. This sequence encodes CASSLGGPGTDTQYF.

The CDR3 DNA reads as TGTGCCAGCAGCCGATTTTTGCACACTGAAGCTTTCTTT. It encodes CASSRFLHTEAFF. J is TRBJ1-1 and V is TRBV5-5, with D unresolved. The CDR3 is 13 amino acids. Per the germline V gene, CDR1 is SGHKS and CDR2 is YYEKEE (reference sequence). V lost 4 bases and J 3 bases, leaving 10 bases between the germline ends.

This clone was picked up a small number of times. V and J are TRBV5-1 and TRBJ1-1; D is unresolved. Germline CDR1 is SGHRS and CDR2 is YFSETQ. The CDR3 consists of 13 residues. The ends were cut back, 4 bases at V and 1 base at J, with 8 bases in the middle. DNA of the CDR3: TGCGCCAGCAGCGGAGCGGAGAACACTGAAGCTTTCTTT. Its protein is CASSGAENTEAFF.

The chain is built from TRBV5-8 and TRBJ1-3; D call uncertain. Germline V gene sequence: CDR1 SGHTS, CDR2 YDEGEE. This CDR3 spans 12 amino acids. The germline V and J ends were trimmed by 4 bases and 4 bases, with 6 bases remaining between them. The CDR3: CASSLRGNTIYF. For the CDR3, the DNA is TGTGCCAGCAGCCTAAGAGGAAACACCATATATTTT.

This rearrangement joins TRBV18 to TRBJ1-5, with a possible D match to TRBD1 (5 bases). Between the trimmed V and J ends, which lost 8 bases and 4 bases, there was a span of 12 bases. The CDR3 runs to 13 residues. In germline, CDR1 is KGHSH, CDR2 LQKENI. In nucleotides, the CDR3 is TGTGCCAGCCACGGGGGTCCGAATCAGCCCCAGCATTTT. It specifies CASHGGPNQPQHF.

The chain couples TRBV5-5 to TRBJ2-7; possibly TRBD2 for D (5 bases). Trimming took off 0 bases at V and 9 bases at J, with 13 bases between the two ends. The CDR3 totals 13 residues. Germline V gene sequence: CDR1 SGHKS, CDR2 YYEKEE (reference sequence). CDR3 bases: TGTGCCAGCAGCTTGGCCGGAGTTGCGGGGCAGTACTTC. The encoded protein is CASSLAGVAGQYF.

This clone was seen only once. The chain recombines TRBV11-3 with TRBJ2-3; a weak D match, TRBD1 (5 bases). The CDR3 consists of 15 residues. Trimming pared 5 bases from V and 0 bases from J, leaving 12 bases between. The germline gives CDR1 SGHNT, CDR2 YENEEA. The CDR3 nucleotides read TGTGCCAGCAGCCGCGACAGCTCTAGCACAGATACGCAGTATTTT. Its translation: CASSRDSSSTDTQYF.